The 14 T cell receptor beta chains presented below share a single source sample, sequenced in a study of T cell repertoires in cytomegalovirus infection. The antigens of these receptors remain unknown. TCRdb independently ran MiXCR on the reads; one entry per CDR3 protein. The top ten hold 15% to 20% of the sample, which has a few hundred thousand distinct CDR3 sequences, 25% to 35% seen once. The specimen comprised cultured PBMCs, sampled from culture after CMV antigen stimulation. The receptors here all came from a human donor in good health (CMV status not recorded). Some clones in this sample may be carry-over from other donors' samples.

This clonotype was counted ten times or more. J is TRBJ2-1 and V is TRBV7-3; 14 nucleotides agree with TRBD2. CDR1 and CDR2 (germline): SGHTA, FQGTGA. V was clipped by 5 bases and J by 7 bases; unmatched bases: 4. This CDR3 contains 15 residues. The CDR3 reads CASSAGTSGRNEQFF. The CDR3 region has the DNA TGTGCCAGCAGCGCAGGGACTAGCGGGAGAAATGAGCAGTTCTTC. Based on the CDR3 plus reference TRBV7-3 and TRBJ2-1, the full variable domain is GAGVSQTPSNKVTEKGKYVELRCDPISGHTALYWYRQSLGQGPEFLIYFQGTGAADDSGLPNDRFFAVRPEGSVSTLKIQRTERGDSAVYLCASSAGTSGRNEQFFGPGTRLTVL.

The CDR3 sequence is CASSPRGQGSPLHF. CDR3 in DNA: TGTGCCAGCAGTCCACGGGGACAGGGGAGTCCCCTCCACTTT. The V and J genes are TRBV28 and TRBJ1-6; TRBD1 aligns across 10 bases. V lost 5 bases and J lost 13; bases outside the gene matches: 8. The CDR3 sequence is 14 residues long. From germline, CDR1 is MDHEN and CDR2 SYDVKM.

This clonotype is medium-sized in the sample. The CDR3 sequence: CASSLSPGLAGSYEQYF. The CDR3 DNA reads as TGTGCCAGCAGCTTATCCCCGGGACTAGCGGGATCCTACGAGCAGTACTTC. The chain is built from TRBV7-2 and TRBJ2-7; 13 positions match TRBD2. The V and J ends lost 2 bases and 1 base, in that order; junction bases with no gene match: 5. The CDR3 loop spans 17 amino acids. The germline V gene encodes CDR1 SGHTA and CDR2 FQGNSA.

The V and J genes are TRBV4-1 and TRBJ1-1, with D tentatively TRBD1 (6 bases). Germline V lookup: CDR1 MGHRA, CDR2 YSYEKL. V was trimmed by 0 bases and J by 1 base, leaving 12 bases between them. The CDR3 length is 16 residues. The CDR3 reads CASSQEVARGNTEAFF. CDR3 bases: TGCGCCAGCAGCCAAGAAGTCGCCAGGGGGAACACTGAAGCTTTCTTT.

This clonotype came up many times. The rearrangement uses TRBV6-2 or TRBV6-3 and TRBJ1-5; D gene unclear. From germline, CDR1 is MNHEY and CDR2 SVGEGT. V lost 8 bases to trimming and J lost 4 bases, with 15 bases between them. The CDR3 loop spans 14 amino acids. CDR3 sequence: CASGEWNLNQPQHF. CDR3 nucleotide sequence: TGTGCCAGCGGCGAATGGAATCTTAATCAGCCCCAGCATTTT.

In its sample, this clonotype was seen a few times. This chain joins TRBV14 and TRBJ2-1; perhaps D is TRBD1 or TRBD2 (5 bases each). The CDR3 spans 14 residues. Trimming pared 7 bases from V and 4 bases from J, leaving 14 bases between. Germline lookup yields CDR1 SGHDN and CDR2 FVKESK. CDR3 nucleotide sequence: TGTGCCAGCACGTCGGGGACCAATTACAATGAGCAGTTCTTC. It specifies CASTSGTNYNEQFF.

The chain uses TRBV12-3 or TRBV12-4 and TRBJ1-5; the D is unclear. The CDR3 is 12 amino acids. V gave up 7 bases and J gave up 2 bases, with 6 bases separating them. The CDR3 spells CASTSGNQPQHF. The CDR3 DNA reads TGTGCCAGCACCTCGGGCAATCAGCCCCAGCATTTT.

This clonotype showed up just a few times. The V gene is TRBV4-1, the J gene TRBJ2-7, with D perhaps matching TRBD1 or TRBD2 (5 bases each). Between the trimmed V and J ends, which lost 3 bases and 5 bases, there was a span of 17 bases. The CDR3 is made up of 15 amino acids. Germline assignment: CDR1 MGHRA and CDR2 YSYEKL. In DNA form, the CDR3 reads TGCGCCAGCAGCCAGGCCGACAGAGGGGTCGACGAGCAGTACTTC. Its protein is CASSQADRGVDEQYF.

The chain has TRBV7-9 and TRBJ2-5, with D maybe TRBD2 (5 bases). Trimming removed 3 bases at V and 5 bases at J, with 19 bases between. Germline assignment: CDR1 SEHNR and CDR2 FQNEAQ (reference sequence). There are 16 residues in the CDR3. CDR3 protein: CASSFPGLGRKETQYF. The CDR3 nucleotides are TGTGCCAGCAGCTTCCCTGGACTGGGCCGCAAGGAGACCCAGTACTTC.

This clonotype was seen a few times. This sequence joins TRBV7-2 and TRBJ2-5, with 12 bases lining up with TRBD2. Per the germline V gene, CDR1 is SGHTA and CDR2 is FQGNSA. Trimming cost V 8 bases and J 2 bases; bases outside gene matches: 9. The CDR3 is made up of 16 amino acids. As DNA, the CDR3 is TGTGCCAGCCAAAGGAGGACTAGCGGGGCTCAAGAGACCCAGTACTTC. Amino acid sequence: CASQRRTSGAQETQYF.

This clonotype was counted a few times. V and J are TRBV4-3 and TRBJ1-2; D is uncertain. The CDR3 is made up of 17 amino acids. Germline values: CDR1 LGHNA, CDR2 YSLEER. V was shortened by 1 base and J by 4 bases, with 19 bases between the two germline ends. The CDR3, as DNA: TGCGCCAGCAGCCAAGCGCCTTTGGGGAATCTCGGCTATGGCTACACCTTC. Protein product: CASSQAPLGNLGYGYTF.

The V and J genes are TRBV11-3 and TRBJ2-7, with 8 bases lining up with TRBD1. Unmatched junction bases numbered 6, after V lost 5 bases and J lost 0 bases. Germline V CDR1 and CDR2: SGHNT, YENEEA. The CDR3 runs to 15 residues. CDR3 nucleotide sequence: TGTGCCAGCAGCCGGGGACAGGACAGCTCCTACGAGCAGTACGTC. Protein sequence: CASSRGQDSSYEQYV.

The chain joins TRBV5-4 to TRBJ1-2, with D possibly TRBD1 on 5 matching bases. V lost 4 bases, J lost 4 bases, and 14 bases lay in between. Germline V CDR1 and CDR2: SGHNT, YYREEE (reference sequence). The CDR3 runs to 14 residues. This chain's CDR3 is CASSRLRDGYGYTF. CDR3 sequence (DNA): TGTGCCAGCAGCCGTCTTCGGGACGGCTATGGCTACACCTTC.

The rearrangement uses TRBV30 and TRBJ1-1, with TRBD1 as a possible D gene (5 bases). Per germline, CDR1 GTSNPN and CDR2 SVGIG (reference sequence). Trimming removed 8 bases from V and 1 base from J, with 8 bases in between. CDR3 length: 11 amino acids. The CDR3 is CAGGKNTEAFF. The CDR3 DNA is TGTGCCGGGGGGAAGAACACTGAAGCTTTCTTT.